What follows are 4 T cell receptor beta chains derived from one specimen sequenced in a study of cytomegalovirus exposure and HLA in healthy donors (dated by TCRdb to 2015 to 2018). The library was produced with the immunoSEQ multiplex PCR assay. A mixture of 60 forward primers for TCR Vbeta segments and 13 reverse primers for TCR Jbeta segments was used in the multiplex PCR. TCRdb retrieved this table from immuneACCESS and kept in-frame rearrangements only. Not all clones are present; in checked studies, unresolved V genes account for under half, and no reason is known for the remainder. Counted in this sample were around 120,000 clones; 80% of them appeared once. The ten largest clones take up approximately 8.8% of the sample. Sequencing was performed on PBMCs. The receptors come from a female donor in good health and CMV-seropositive.

This clone was seen only a few times. The rearrangement links TRBV27 to TRBJ1-6, with D uncertain. This CDR3 has 13 residues. V was clipped by 11 bases and J by 2 bases, with 10 bases between them. Looked up from germline, CDR1 is MNHEY and CDR2 is SMNVEV (reference sequence). The CDR3 bases are TGTGCCGCGGGCGTCCCCTATAATTCACCCCTCCACTTT. Translating it yields CAAGVPYNSPLHF.

This clone was found a few times. V and J are TRBV23-1 and TRBJ2-7; 9 bases align to TRBD2. TRBV23-1 is known as an ORF, though its function is uncertain. The junction had 9 bases not matched to a gene; V was cut back by 1 base and J by 2 bases. The CDR3 runs 17 residues. The CDR3 spells CASSQFKTSGTPYEQYF. The CDR3 region has the DNA TGCGCCAGCAGTCAATTTAAGACTAGCGGAACTCCCTACGAGCAGTACTTC.

This clone was recorded a few times. Germline and junction disagree at one end, which may indicate a read error. The chain employs TRBV7-9 and TRBJ2-5, with D possibly TRBD1 on 6 matching bases. Germline V gene sequence: CDR1 SEHNR, CDR2 FQNEAQ (reference sequence). The CDR3 is made up of 16 amino acids. The CDR3 nucleotides read TGTTCCAGCAGCTTTGGGGGCGCCTTTGAACAAGAGACCCAGTACTTC. As protein: CSSSFGGAFEQETQYF.

A few counts support this clone. CDR3 in amino acids: CANQLRGFTGGSLFF. The CDR3, as DNA: TGTGCCAACCAGCTAAGGGGGTTCACAGGGGGCAGTCTGTTTTTT. V and J are TRBV6-1 and TRBJ1-4, with 9 bases aligning to TRBD1. With 10 bases clipped from V and 14 bases from J, the junction kept 20 bases outside the gene matches. The CDR3 covers 15 residues. Germline V CDR1 and CDR2: MNHNS, SASEGT.